This TCR beta chain was profiled in a study of blood T cell repertoires in COVID-19. Study details: Acute-phase and convalescent COVID-19 samples originated in the United States, Italy and Spain. Sources were T cells, B-cell-depleted T cells, or PBMCs; the material itself was cDNA or gDNA.

The V and J ends lost 5 bases and 1 base respectively, with 12 bases between them. The germline CDR1 and CDR2 sequences are SEHNR and FQNEAQ (reference sequence). This CDR3 has 15 residues. As originally analysed: Counts of nucleated cells, estimated from reference gene primer amplification, were obtained. TCRdb's table, derived via immunoSEQ multiplex PCR, lists solely in-frame clones and lacks some. V, J and clone size derive from that table, while D and trimming were established from the DNA sequence. The sample records approximately 210,000 clones, approximately 90% being singletons. The sequencing sample was made of peripheral blood. This chain joins TRBV7-9 and TRBJ1-5; D not certain. The sequence came from a man aged 25-45 years with acute or convalescent COVID-19. The CDR3 here is CASSPGGLSNQPQHF. CDR3 DNA: TGTGCCAGCAGCCCAGGAGGACTCAGCAATCAGCCCCAGCATTTT.